These T cell receptor beta chains were read from a single sample in a study of T cell responses to AZD1222 COVID-19 vaccine. The protocol was immunoSEQ multiplex PCR, while the TCRdb copy is restricted to in-frame clones and leaves out a portion. The sample consists of 200,000 to 300,000 clones, approximately 95% of them appearing once. Sample: peripheral blood, taken on day 0 of AZD1222 vaccination. These receptors were taken from an adult in good health. CDR3s include the opening cysteine and the closing phenylalanine or tryptophan. The D gene is left open where the match is weak. For some rows the clone size is stated as once, few or many, or as a class when expanded; others skip it.

abundance: NA; v_gene: TRBV2; j_gene: TRBJ2-2; d_gene: TRBD2; CDR3nt: TGTGCCAGCAGTGAGGGAGGGGCCCATAACACCGGGGAGCTGTTTTTT; CDR3aa: CASSEGGAHNTGELFF
abundance: NA; v_gene: TRBV10-3; j_gene: TRBJ2-6; d_gene: NA; CDR3nt: TGTGCCATCAGTGGTCGGCAGAAAGGCTCTGGGGCCAACGTCCTGACTTTC; CDR3aa: CAISGRQKGSGANVLTF
abundance: NA; v_gene: TRBV18; j_gene: TRBJ2-1; d_gene: TRBD2; CDR3nt: TGTGCCAGCTCACCACCCAGCGGGGGGGGCTACAATGAGCAGTTCTTC; CDR3aa: CASSPPSGGGYNEQFF
abundance: NA; v_gene: TRBV3-1/TRBV3-2; j_gene: TRBJ1-3; d_gene: NA; CDR3nt: TGTGCCAGCAGCCAAGCGTCTTCTGGAAACACCATATATTTT; CDR3aa: CASSQASSGNTIYF
abundance: NA; v_gene: TRBV6-2/TRBV6-3; j_gene: TRBJ2-7; d_gene: NA; CDR3nt: TGTGCCAGCAGTACGGGTGGCGGGACCACCTACGAGCAGTACTTC; CDR3aa: CASSTGGGTTYEQYF
abundance: NA; v_gene: TRBV7-3; j_gene: TRBJ2-7; d_gene: NA; CDR3nt: TGTGCCAGCAGCTTAGACAGCCTCTCCTACGAGCAGTACTTC; CDR3aa: CASSLDSLSYEQYF
abundance: NA; v_gene: TRBV25-1; j_gene: TRBJ2-2; d_gene: NA; CDR3nt: TGTGCCAGCAGTGCTCCCGACGGAACCGGGGAGCTGTTTTTT; CDR3aa: CASSAPDGTGELFF
abundance: NA; v_gene: TRBV5-1; j_gene: TRBJ2-2; d_gene: TRBD2; CDR3nt: TGCGCCAGCAGCTTGGAGGGACTAGCAGTGACCGGGGAGCTGTTTTTT; CDR3aa: CASSLEGLAVTGELFF
abundance: NA; v_gene: TRBV2; j_gene: TRBJ1-1; d_gene: TRBD1; CDR3nt: TGTGCCAGCAGTGAAACAGGGGGTCGGTCTGAAGCTTTCTTT; CDR3aa: CASSETGGRSEAFF
abundance: NA; v_gene: TRBV4-1; j_gene: TRBJ2-5; d_gene: TRBD2; CDR3nt: TGCGCCAGCGGACTAGCGGGGACGGAGACCCAGTACTTC; CDR3aa: CASGLAGTETQYF
abundance: NA; v_gene: TRBV11-1; j_gene: TRBJ2-7; d_gene: NA; CDR3nt: TGTGCCAGCAGCTTTGGGGGCTCAAACTACGAGCAGTACTTC; CDR3aa: CASSFGGSNYEQYF
abundance: NA; v_gene: TRBV27; j_gene: TRBJ1-5; d_gene: NA; CDR3nt: TGTGCCAGCAGTCCCGGGACAACAGGAGGCAATCAGCCCCAGCATTTT; CDR3aa: CASSPGTTGGNQPQHF
abundance: NA; v_gene: TRBV14; j_gene: TRBJ2-1; d_gene: TRBD2; CDR3nt: TGTGCCAGCAGCTCTAGCGGGGGGGTATACAATGAGCAGTTCTTC; CDR3aa: CASSSSGGVYNEQFF
abundance: NA; v_gene: TRBV3-1/TRBV3-2; j_gene: TRBJ2-7; d_gene: NA; CDR3nt: TGTGCCAGCAGCCAACTAATAGCGGCCTACGAGCAGTACTTC; CDR3aa: CASSQLIAAYEQYF
abundance: NA; v_gene: TRBV29-1; j_gene: TRBJ2-5; d_gene: TRBD1; CDR3nt: TGCAGCGTTAACCGGGACAGCCAAGAGACCCAGTACTTC; CDR3aa: CSVNRDSQETQYF
abundance: NA; v_gene: TRBV28; j_gene: TRBJ1-1; d_gene: NA; CDR3nt: TGTGCCAGCAGTTTGAGGACTGAAGCTTTCTTT; CDR3aa: CASSLRTEAFF
abundance: NA; v_gene: TRBV4-1; j_gene: TRBJ2-2; d_gene: TRBD2; CDR3nt: TGCGCCAGCAGCCAGGTTGGCGGGGGGGCCGGGGAGCTGTTTTTT; CDR3aa: CASSQVGGGAGELFF
abundance: once; v_gene: TRBV27; j_gene: TRBJ2-7; d_gene: NA; CDR3nt: TGTGCCAGCAGTGGGACCGCCGTCGGGTACGAGCAGTACTTC; CDR3aa: CASSGTAVGYEQYF
abundance: NA; v_gene: TRBV14; j_gene: TRBJ2-3; d_gene: NA; CDR3nt: TGTGCCAGCAGCCAAGAAGGGATCGGAGCGGGCGTTATCACAGATACGCAGTATTTT; CDR3aa: CASSQEGIGAGVITDTQYF
abundance: NA; v_gene: TRBV7-2; j_gene: TRBJ2-5; d_gene: NA; CDR3nt: TGTGCCAGCAGCCAAAACCCGGGAGTGGGGGAGACCCAGTACTTC; CDR3aa: CASSQNPGVGETQYF
abundance: NA; v_gene: TRBV12-3/TRBV12-4; j_gene: TRBJ1-5; d_gene: NA; CDR3nt: TGTGCCAGCAGTCACAGGGAAAATCAGCCCCAGCATTTT; CDR3aa: CASSHRENQPQHF
abundance: NA; v_gene: TRBV5-1; j_gene: TRBJ1-2; d_gene: TRBD1; CDR3nt: TGCGCCAGCAGCCCCCGGGACAGGGATGGCTACACCTTC; CDR3aa: CASSPRDRDGYTF
abundance: NA; v_gene: TRBV29-1; j_gene: TRBJ2-1; d_gene: NA; CDR3nt: TGCAGCGTTGATAGTGGGGGACGGTTGAATGAGCAGTTCTTC; CDR3aa: CSVDSGGRLNEQFF